These 15 T cell receptor beta chains originate from one sample sequenced in a study of OX40 agonist ivuxolimab in advanced cancers. Assay: immunoSEQ multiplex PCR; the TCRdb copy retains only in-frame clones and omits some. The table has some 77,000 clones, 90% to 95% seen once. Sample: CD4+ or CD8+ T cells sorted from blood, taken in a trial of the OX40 agonist ivuxolimab. These TCRs come from an adult with an advanced solid tumor such as melanoma, head and neck, liver or kidney cancer.

This sequence joins TRBV7-8 and TRBJ1-3; D remains unclear. The V gene lost 5 bases and the J gene lost 10 bases, with 15 bases spanning the gap. This CDR3 has 13 residues. CDR1 SGHVS and CDR2 FQNEAQ come from the germline V gene. The CDR3 protein is CASSPELIGTIYF. CDR3 DNA sequence: TGTGCCAGCAGCCCCGAGTTGATTGGGACCATATATTTT.

In DNA, the CDR3 is TGTGCCAGCAGCTTGGCCGACTTGACGCGGAACTATGGCTACACCTTC. Amino acids: CASSLADLTRNYGYTF. The chain links TRBV5-6 to TRBJ1-2; D gene ambiguous. Trimming removed 0 bases from V and 2 bases from J, with 14 bases in between. The germline gives CDR1 SGHDT, CDR2 YYEEEE. The CDR3 length is 16 residues.

The chain couples TRBV4-3 to TRBJ1-5; perhaps TRBD1 as D (6 bases). This CDR3 spans 14 amino acids. Trimming took 1 base from V and 5 from J, leaving 9 bases between them. The germline V gene has CDR1 LGHNA and CDR2 YSLEER. CDR3 protein: CASSQGPGDQPQHF. The CDR3 bases are TGCGCCAGCAGCCAAGGGCCAGGGGATCAGCCCCAGCATTTT.

V gene TRBV27 combines with J gene TRBJ2-4; 12 bases align to TRBD2. In germline, CDR1 is MNHEY, CDR2 SMNVEV (reference sequence). V lost 5 bases, J lost 6 bases, and 11 bases stayed unmatched. CDR3 length: 17 residues. This chain's CDR3 is CASSPTQPTSGRNIQYF. The DNA for the CDR3 is TGTGCCAGCAGTCCAACACAACCGACTAGCGGGAGAAACATTCAGTACTTC.

The chain uses TRBV6-5 and TRBJ1-2, with unresolved D. Germline CDR1 is MNHEY and CDR2 is SVGAGI. Trimming shortened V by 5 bases and J by 8 bases, and 18 bases separated the two germline ends. This CDR3 is built from 14 residues. The CDR3 reads CASSKSGLSRGYTF. The CDR3 coding sequence is TGTGCCAGCAGTAAGTCCGGACTGTCGAGGGGCTACACCTTC.

CDR3 loop: CSALSGLAKYF. The CDR3 nucleotides read TGCAGTGCTCTGTCGGGACTAGCGAAGTATTTT. The V and J genes are TRBV20-1 and TRBJ2-3; 10 positions match TRBD2. Per germline, CDR1 DFQATT and CDR2 SNEGSKA (reference sequence). V trimming: 5 bases; J trimming: 13 bases; junction bases outside the gene matches: 6. The CDR3 totals 11 residues.

The gene calls are TRBV10-1 and TRBJ1-2, with 7 bases aligning to TRBD1. This CDR3 spans 18 amino acids. Per germline, CDR1 WNHNN and CDR2 SYGVQD (reference sequence). J gave up 6 bases and V 2 bases, and 18 bases lay outside the gene matches. CDR3 sequence (DNA): TGCGCCAGCAGTGAGACGGGACAGTCCCGGGGTAGGAGGAATGGCTACACCTTC. Translated, it gives CASSETGQSRGRRNGYTF.

This chain links TRBV18 with TRBJ2-4; TRBD1 is a possible D gene (6 bases). Per germline, CDR1 KGHSH and CDR2 LQKENI. V gave up 1 base and J gave up 4 bases, with 8 bases separating them. CDR3 size: 14 residues. This CDR3 is CASSPLDSKNIQYF. In DNA form, the CDR3 reads TGTGCCAGCTCACCACTGGACAGTAAAAACATTCAGTACTTC.

This chain joins TRBV7-9 and TRBJ2-2; D tentatively reads TRBD1 or TRBD2 (7 bases each). In germline, CDR1 is SEHNR, CDR2 FQNEAQ (reference sequence). Trimming took 5 bases from V and 0 from J, leaving 13 bases between them. The CDR3 has 16 amino acids. The CDR3 is CASSIQGTTNTGELFF. CDR3 coding DNA: TGTGCCAGCAGCATACAGGGGACTACGAACACCGGGGAGCTGTTTTTT.

The V gene is TRBV5-1, the J gene TRBJ2-5, with D perhaps matching TRBD1 (6 bases). The CDR3 sequence is 13 residues long. The germline V gene has CDR1 SGHRS and CDR2 YFSETQ. V lost 1 base and J 5 bases, leaving 9 bases between the germline ends. The CDR3 loop is CASSLWGRETQYF. As DNA, the CDR3 is TGCGCCAGCAGCTTGTGGGGGCGTGAGACCCAGTACTTC.

The chain recombines TRBV30 with TRBJ2-6, with D maybe TRBD2 (5 bases). This CDR3 is built from 14 residues. Germline V gives CDR1 GTSNPN, CDR2 SVGIG (reference sequence). V gave up 3 bases and J gave up 0 bases, with 6 bases separating them. CDR3 residues: CAWSGVSGANVLTF. CDR3 coding DNA: TGTGCCTGGAGCGGGGTCTCTGGGGCCAACGTCCTGACTTTC.

The genes are TRBV19 and TRBJ2-3, with 8 bases matching TRBD2. The CDR3 has 16 residues. Germline lookup yields CDR1 LNHDA and CDR2 SQIVND (reference sequence). The trim removed 2 bases at V and 5 bases at J, leaving 9 bases unmatched. The CDR3 nucleotides read TGTGCCAGTAGTATAAATGTAGCGGGATATGGAGATACGCAGTATTTT. This sequence encodes CASSINVAGYGDTQYF. Combining the CDR3 with reference TRBV19 and TRBJ2-3 gives the whole variable domain DGGITQSPKYLFRKEGQNVTLSCEQNLNHDAMYWYRQDPGQGLRLIYYSQIVNDFQKGDIAEGYSVSREKKESFPLTVTSAQKNPTAFYLCASSINVAGYGDTQYFGPGTRLTVL.

This chain links TRBV28 with TRBJ1-2; 9 positions agree with TRBD1. The CDR3 loop spans 14 amino acids. Germline CDR1 reads MDHEN; CDR2 reads SYDVKM. With V trimmed by 6 bases and J by 7 bases, 9 bases remained unmatched. Here the CDR3 DNA reads TGTGCCAGCAGCTACTCCGGACAGGGGCTTGGCTACACCTTC. Translation: CASSYSGQGLGYTF.

The V and J genes are TRBV28 and TRBJ2-2, with 9 bases matching TRBD1. There are 16 residues in the CDR3. With 7 bases clipped from V and 8 bases from J, the junction kept 14 bases outside the gene matches. The germline V gene encodes CDR1 MDHEN and CDR2 SYDVKM. The CDR3, as DNA: TGTGCCAGCACCCAAGGGGGTACAGGGGGCGTAGGGGAGCTGTTTTTT. Amino acid sequence: CASTQGGTGGVGELFF.

The CDR3 spells CASSLRPDNEQFF. CDR3 sequence (DNA): TGTGCCAGCAGCCTACGACCTGACAATGAGCAGTTCTTC. This chain connects TRBV7-3 to TRBJ2-1; D is uncertain. Germline V gives CDR1 SGHTA, CDR2 FQGTGA. This CDR3 has 13 residues. Trimming left V 5 bases short and J 5 bases short, with 10 bases between.